This T cell receptor beta chain was sequenced during a study of PD-1 blockade in classical Hodgkin lymphoma. Study information: It was nivolumab at 3 mg/kg, given intravenously every 2 weeks, that patients received. Study findings and constraints: By cycle point C4D1, TCR diversity had risen significantly in CD4+ cells (but not CD8+ cells). The authors have not defined what causes the repertoire differences, possibly disease activity or prior therapy. Exclusion was the outcome for patients who began nivolumab under 1 year after ASCT.

V dropped 5 bases and J dropped 1; count of bases not matched to a gene: 6. CDR1 and CDR2 from the germline V gene are SGHRS and YFSETQ. The CDR3 consists of 15 residues. Libraries were prepared by immunoSEQ multiplex PCR; TCRdb keeps only in-frame clonotypes and omits some of them. The sample shows approximately 65,000 clones, 75% to 95% of them seen only once. Notes on this clone: The antigen remains undetermined.

Noted time point: cycle 4 day 1 (C4D1), after 5 to 7 weeks of nivolumab. Patients all relapsed after autologous stem cell transplantation, and there was variation in brentuximab vedotin exposure. The specimen comprised peripheral blood mononuclear cells (PBMCs), sampled before the fourth cycle of nivolumab. This chain joins TRBV5-1 and TRBJ2-3; TRBD1 agrees at 8 bases. This TCR was recovered from a human donor with classical Hodgkin lymphoma. CDR3 DNA: TGCGCCAGCAGATCAGGGACAGGCCGCACAGATACGCAGTATTTT. This sequence encodes CASRSGTGRTDTQYF.